This TCR beta chain came from a study of a mutant IDH1 vaccine in newly diagnosed glioma. Study-wide findings and caveats: Most patients, 85% to 95%, showed vaccine-induced immune responses.

The germline gives CDR1 SGHDT, CDR2 YYEEEE. V was trimmed by 4 bases and J by 2 bases, leaving 14 bases between them. The CDR3 loop spans 15 amino acids. Time point meaning: week 47, end of study. With topical imiquimod, each dose of the vaccine consisted of 300 ug of mutant IDH1 20-mer peptide. New WHO grade 3 or 4 IDH1-mutant, ATRX-lost astrocytomas were present in all donors. This table comes from immunoSEQ multiplex PCR, and its TCRdb copy is limited to in-frame clones, with some not included. The sample yields around 54,000 clones, 75% to 90% seen once. With regard to this clone: Its antigen remains unidentified.

This chain links TRBV5-6 with TRBJ2-3; D perhaps matches TRBD2 (6 bases). This clonotype was obtained from a woman aged 45-65 years with glioma. The sample in question was PBMCs, obtained from a glioma patient whose treatment included an IDH1 peptide vaccine. The CDR3 loop reads CASSHGRRDTDTQYF. CDR3 in DNA: TGTGCCAGCAGCCATGGGAGGAGGGACACAGATACGCAGTATTTT.